The clone carrying this T cell receptor (beta chain) has just one count. The CDR3 is 14 amino acids. The V and J ends lost 2 bases and 4 bases, in that order; junction bases with no gene match: 5. The germline CDR1 and CDR2 sequences are MNHNS and SASEGT. The data stem from a study of blood T cell repertoires in COVID-19. TCRdb keeps only in-frame clones here, not all; method: immunoSEQ multiplex PCR. This sample has some 200,000 clones, with roughly 80% found just once. The chain recombines TRBV6-1 with TRBJ2-7; 7 positions match TRBD2. The sequence came from a woman older than 75 with COVID-19, enrolled during active disease. The sequenced sample was peripheral blood. The CDR3 DNA is TGTGCCAGCAGTGAAAGGACTAGTTGGTACGAGCAGTACTTC. Protein: CASSERTSWYEQYF.